Listed below are T cell receptor beta chains from one sample, sequenced in a study of cytomegalovirus exposure and HLA in healthy donors. Sequencing used immunoSEQ multiplex PCR; TCRdb keeps in-frame clones, though not all of them. The sample shows about 120,000 clones, 77% of them seen only once. Sequencing was performed on PBMCs. These receptors all come from a man aged 35 to 55 in good health and CMV-seropositive. Both conserved end residues are part of each CDR3. The D gene is left open where the match is weak. The size field is filled for only some rows; it gives once, few, many or a size class.

v_call: TRBV27
d_call: -
j_call: TRBJ2-3
clone_size: -
cdr3_nt: TGTGCCAGCAGTTTATCGGCAGGGGGCACAGATACGCAGTATTTT
cdr3_aa: CASSLSAGGTDTQYF

v_call: TRBV9
d_call: -
j_call: TRBJ2-1
clone_size: -
cdr3_nt: TGTGCCAGCAGCGTAGGGTTGAACGGGAACTACAATGAGCAGTTCTTC
cdr3_aa: CASSVGLNGNYNEQFF

v_call: TRBV10-3
d_call: TRBD2
j_call: TRBJ2-1
clone_size: once
cdr3_nt: TGTGCCGCCAGCGGGGGGGCTGCCGAGCAGTTCTTC
cdr3_aa: CAASGGAAEQFF

v_call: TRBV4-3
d_call: TRBD1
j_call: TRBJ1-4
clone_size: -
cdr3_nt: TGCGCCAGCTCCCCCTCCGGGACAGGGAGGGAAAAACTGTTTTTT
cdr3_aa: CASSPSGTGREKLFF

v_call: TRBV7-3
d_call: -
j_call: TRBJ2-2
clone_size: few
cdr3_nt: TGTGCCAGCAGCAAGAACGGGGCAGGGGACGGGGAGCTGTTTTTT
cdr3_aa: CASSKNGAGDGELFF

v_call: TRBV11-2
d_call: -
j_call: TRBJ2-7
clone_size: -
cdr3_nt: TGTGCCAGCAGCTTCAGGGTCGGCGAGCAGTACTTC
cdr3_aa: CASSFRVGEQYF

v_call: TRBV28
d_call: TRBD1
j_call: TRBJ1-4
clone_size: -
cdr3_nt: TGTGCCAGCAATCCCCTCGTGGGGGACAGGGGTGTCCTAAATGAAAAACTGTTTTTT
cdr3_aa: CASNPLVGDRGVLNEKLFF

v_call: TRBV7-6
d_call: TRBD1
j_call: TRBJ1-4
clone_size: once
cdr3_nt: TGTGCCAGCAGCTCCGGACAGGCGAAAAATGAAAAACTGTTTTTT
cdr3_aa: CASSSGQAKNEKLFF

v_call: TRBV5-3
d_call: TRBD2
j_call: TRBJ2-1
clone_size: -
cdr3_nt: TGTGCCAGAAGCTGGGGACTAGCGGGGGAAAACGACAATGAGCAGTTCTTC
cdr3_aa: CARSWGLAGENDNEQFF

v_call: TRBV11-2
d_call: TRBD1
j_call: TRBJ2-2
clone_size: -
cdr3_nt: TGTGCCAGCAGCACAGGGGGACGACGACCCGGGGAGCTGTTTTTT
cdr3_aa: CASSTGGRRPGELFF

v_call: TRBV5-1
d_call: -
j_call: TRBJ2-1
clone_size: -
cdr3_nt: TGCGCCAGCAGCTTACAGGGTAGCGATGAGCAGTTCTTC
cdr3_aa: CASSLQGSDEQFF

v_call: TRBV5-1
d_call: -
j_call: TRBJ2-2
clone_size: few
cdr3_nt: TGCGCCAGCAGCTTGGTTTCAGGGCACACCGGGGAGCTGTTTTTT
cdr3_aa: CASSLVSGHTGELFF

v_call: TRBV27
d_call: TRBD2
j_call: TRBJ2-5
clone_size: -
cdr3_nt: TGTGCCAGCATGGGAGGGGTTGAAGAGACCCAGTACTTC
cdr3_aa: CASMGGVEETQYF

v_call: TRBV19
d_call: TRBD1
j_call: TRBJ2-7
clone_size: -
cdr3_nt: TGTGCCAGCCAGAGAAAAGGGACAGCCTACGAGCAGTACTTC
cdr3_aa: CASQRKGTAYEQYF

v_call: TRBV5-1
d_call: -
j_call: TRBJ2-7
clone_size: -
cdr3_nt: TGCGCCAGCAGTGAGAGGGTTTGGACCTACGAGCAGTACTTC
cdr3_aa: CASSERVWTYEQYF

v_call: TRBV11-1
d_call: TRBD1
j_call: TRBJ2-7
clone_size: -
cdr3_nt: TGTGCCAGCAGCCTAGCGACAGGGGCCTACGAGCAGTACTTC
cdr3_aa: CASSLATGAYEQYF

v_call: TRBV9
d_call: TRBD1
j_call: TRBJ2-7
clone_size: once
cdr3_nt: TGTGCCAGCAGCGCCGGCTTGGGACAGGGGTCCTACGAGCAGTACTTC
cdr3_aa: CASSAGLGQGSYEQYF

v_call: TRBV19
d_call: -
j_call: TRBJ2-1
clone_size: -
cdr3_nt: TGTGCCAGTAGTAATAGAGGAGGTGAGCAGTTCTTC
cdr3_aa: CASSNRGGEQFF

v_call: TRBV18
d_call: -
j_call: TRBJ2-3
clone_size: -
cdr3_nt: TGTGCCAGCTCACGGGCTGGTGACACAGATACGCAGTATTTT
cdr3_aa: CASSRAGDTDTQYF

v_call: TRBV5-1
d_call: TRBD2
j_call: TRBJ2-1
clone_size: -
cdr3_nt: TGCGCCAGCGGAACTAGCGGGGGGTACAATGAGCAGTTCTTC
cdr3_aa: CASGTSGGYNEQFF

v_call: TRBV5-1
d_call: -
j_call: TRBJ1-2
clone_size: -
cdr3_nt: TGCGCCAGCAGCTTGGGTACAGGCACGAATCGTGGCTACACCTTC
cdr3_aa: CASSLGTGTNRGYTF

v_call: TRBV18
d_call: TRBD1
j_call: TRBJ2-7
clone_size: -
cdr3_nt: TGTGCCAGCTCCACCCGGACAGGGGCTCCCTACGAGCAGTACTTC
cdr3_aa: CASSTRTGAPYEQYF

v_call: TRBV7-9
d_call: -
j_call: TRBJ2-6
clone_size: -
cdr3_nt: TGTGCCAGCAGCTTAGGGGGGGCTGGGGCCAACGTCCTGACTTTC
cdr3_aa: CASSLGGAGANVLTF

v_call: TRBV2
d_call: -
j_call: TRBJ1-2
clone_size: -
cdr3_nt: TGTGCCAGCACCCAGAGGACAGAACAAGAATATGGCTACACCTTC
cdr3_aa: CASTQRTEQEYGYTF

v_call: TRBV6-1
d_call: TRBD1
j_call: TRBJ2-3
clone_size: once
cdr3_nt: TGTGCCAGCAGTGGGCGACAGGGATACACAGATACGCAGTATTTT
cdr3_aa: CASSGRQGYTDTQYF

v_call: TRBV29-1
d_call: TRBD1
j_call: TRBJ2-5
clone_size: few
cdr3_nt: TGCAGCGTTGAGGGGACAGTGCAAGAGACCCAGTACTTC
cdr3_aa: CSVEGTVQETQYF

v_call: TRBV5-1
d_call: TRBD1
j_call: TRBJ2-3
clone_size: -
cdr3_nt: TGCGCCAGCAGCCAGACAGGGGGTAAGGGTCGGGATACGCAGTATTTT
cdr3_aa: CASSQTGGKGRDTQYF

v_call: TRBV27
d_call: TRBD1
j_call: TRBJ2-2
clone_size: -
cdr3_nt: TGTGCCAGTACGACAGGGGAATGGGCGAACACCGGGGAGCTGTTTTTT
cdr3_aa: CASTTGEWANTGELFF

v_call: TRBV2
d_call: -
j_call: TRBJ1-4
clone_size: once
cdr3_nt: TGTGCCAGCAGGTGGCAGGGCAATTCTAATGAAAAACTGTTTTTT
cdr3_aa: CASRWQGNSNEKLFF

v_call: TRBV7-7
d_call: -
j_call: TRBJ2-1
clone_size: -
cdr3_nt: TGTGCTAGCAGCTTAGGGGGGGGGAGCAGTGAGCAGTTCTTC
cdr3_aa: CASSLGGGSSEQFF

v_call: TRBV5-1
d_call: TRBD1
j_call: TRBJ2-6
clone_size: -
cdr3_nt: TGCGCCAGCAGCTTTAGACAGGGCTCCGGGGCCAACGGCCTGACTTTC
cdr3_aa: CASSFRQGSGANGLTF

v_call: TRBV4-1
d_call: TRBD1
j_call: TRBJ2-1
clone_size: -
cdr3_nt: TGCGCCAGCAGCCAAGTCCCGGAACAGGGGAACAATGAGCAGTTCTTC
cdr3_aa: CASSQVPEQGNNEQFF

v_call: TRBV4-2
d_call: -
j_call: TRBJ2-2
clone_size: -
cdr3_nt: TGTGCCAGCAGCCAAGGGTCGGCAGGGGCATCAGCCGGGGAGCTGTTTTTT
cdr3_aa: CASSQGSAGASAGELFF

v_call: TRBV6-5
d_call: -
j_call: TRBJ2-7
clone_size: -
cdr3_nt: TGTGCCAGCAGTTGCCCAGAAAAGAACGAGCAGTACTTC
cdr3_aa: CASSCPEKNEQYF

v_call: TRBV28
d_call: -
j_call: TRBJ2-6
clone_size: -
cdr3_nt: TGTGCCAGCAGTTTCCAAAAAGGGGTGCAGGGGGCCAACGTCCTGACTTTC
cdr3_aa: CASSFQKGVQGANVLTF

v_call: TRBV7-2
d_call: TRBD1
j_call: TRBJ2-2
clone_size: once
cdr3_nt: TGTGCCAGCAGCGACAGGGGGGGAAGCGGGGAGCTGTTTTTT
cdr3_aa: CASSDRGGSGELFF

v_call: TRBV7-2
d_call: -
j_call: TRBJ2-7
clone_size: -
cdr3_nt: TGTGCCAGCAGCTTAGATTTGGGGCTTGTGAGTTTCGGGTCCTACGAGCAGTACTTC
cdr3_aa: CASSLDLGLVSFGSYEQYF

v_call: TRBV10-3
d_call: -
j_call: TRBJ2-3
clone_size: -
cdr3_nt: TGTGCCATCAGTGAGTCTGCGCGGGGAACAGATACGCAGTATTTT
cdr3_aa: CAISESARGTDTQYF

v_call: TRBV18
d_call: TRBD1
j_call: TRBJ1-5
clone_size: -
cdr3_nt: TGTGCCAGCTCACCAACGATGTCAGGGGGCTATCAGCCCCAGCATTTT
cdr3_aa: CASSPTMSGGYQPQHF

v_call: TRBV28
d_call: TRBD2
j_call: TRBJ2-1
clone_size: -
cdr3_nt: TGTGCCAGCAGTACCTGGACTAGCGGGGGCTCCTACAATGAGCAGTTCTTC
cdr3_aa: CASSTWTSGGSYNEQFF

v_call: TRBV7-3
d_call: TRBD1
j_call: TRBJ1-5
clone_size: few
cdr3_nt: TGTGCCAGCAGCTTACGGGGACAGGGGGATCAGCCCCAGCATTTT
cdr3_aa: CASSLRGQGDQPQHF

v_call: TRBV7-6
d_call: -
j_call: TRBJ1-4
clone_size: few
cdr3_nt: TGTGCCAGCAGCTTAGCGCCGGCAGGAAATAATGAAAAACTGTTTTTT
cdr3_aa: CASSLAPAGNNEKLFF